Listed below are T cell receptor beta chains from one sample, sequenced in a study of metastatic and nonmetastatic thyroid tumors. TCRdb recomputed clones from the PCR reads via MiXCR. The sample has about 70,000 clones, roughly 18% seen once. Sequenced input: blood. These receptor sequences come from a female donor with papillary thyroid cancer or a benign thyroid nodule (not recorded which). Some clones in this sample may be carry-over from other donors' samples. Each CDR3 is given with its conserved first and last residue. A D gene is named only where the DNA matches it firmly. The size field is filled for only some rows; it gives once, few, many or a size class.

clone_size	v_call	j_call	d_call	cdr3_aa	cdr3_nt
few	TRBV30	TRBJ1-1	-	CAWNTDRTVNTEAFF	TGTGCCTGGAATACCGACAGGACAGTGAACACTGAAGCTTTCTTT
many	TRBV3-1	TRBJ2-5	-	CASSFSGGETQYF	TGTGCCAGCAGCTTTTCCGGAGGAGAGACCCAGTACTTC
few	TRBV6-5	TRBJ2-3	-	CASSYSKAGSGFPDTQYF	TGTGCCAGCAGTTACTCTAAAGCAGGGTCTGGGTTCCCAGATACGCAGTATTTT
-	TRBV7-3	TRBJ2-1	-	CASSFRQVVNNEQFF	TGTGCCAGCAGCTTCCGGCAGGTGGTAAACAATGAGCAGTTCTTC
many	TRBV20-1	TRBJ2-1	-	CSARDWQGLDNEQFF	TGCAGTGCTAGGGACTGGCAGGGATTAGACAATGAGCAGTTCTTC
-	TRBV6-1	TRBJ2-7	-	CASSVEGVTSYEQYF	TGTGCCAGCAGTGTCGAGGGAGTTACCTCCTACGAGCAGTACTTC
few	TRBV27	TRBJ1-2	TRBD1	CASSLSDRVGYTF	TGTGCCAGCAGTTTATCGGACAGGGTAGGCTACACCTTC
many	TRBV6-1	TRBJ1-2	-	CASRGEYGYTF	TGTGCCAGTAGGGGGGAGTATGGCTACACCTTC
many	TRBV18	TRBJ1-3	TRBD1	CASSPGTGAGNTIYF	TGTGCCAGCTCACCGGGGACAGGGGCCGGAAACACCATATATTTT
-	TRBV20-1	TRBJ2-3	-	CSALSDMVSTDTQYF	TGCAGTGCTCTCAGTGACATGGTGAGCACAGATACGCAGTATTTT
many	TRBV19	TRBJ1-1	-	CASSMGRVGTEAFF	TGTGCCAGTAGTATGGGAAGGGTGGGCACTGAAGCTTTCTTT
-	TRBV9	TRBJ1-3	-	CASSVAGASGNTIYF	TGTGCCAGCAGCGTAGCGGGGGCCTCTGGAAACACCATATATTTT
many	TRBV29-1	TRBJ2-5	-	CSNSGPGQETQYF	TGCAGCAACTCCGGGCCCGGCCAAGAGACCCAGTACTTC
many	TRBV6-1	TRBJ2-5	-	CASIGGIRETQYF	TGTGCCAGCATAGGGGGAATAAGAGAGACCCAGTACTTC
many	TRBV7-2	TRBJ2-3	-	CASSLEPTSEYF	TGTGCCAGCAGCTTAGAACCCACATCCGAGTATTTT
many	TRBV20-1	TRBJ1-2	-	CSARGGVTNYGYTF	TGCAGTGCTAGAGGAGGGGTAACTAACTATGGCTACACCTTC
many	TRBV20-1	TRBJ1-5	-	CSESGCQVANQPQHF	TGCAGTGAGTCGGGGTGCCAGGTCGCCAATCAGCCCCAGCATTTT
many	TRBV3-1	TRBJ2-7	TRBD1	CASSTSRGRGGSYEQYF	TGTGCCAGCAGCACTTCAAGGGGGCGCGGTGGCTCCTACGAGCAGTACTTC
many	TRBV19	TRBJ1-1	-	CASSIRRDPRAFF	TGTGCCAGTAGTATAAGGAGGGACCCAAGGGCTTTCTTT
many	TRBV7-3	TRBJ2-4	-	CASSDKTNIQYF	TGTGCCAGCTCGGACAAAACAAACATTCAGTACTTC
-	TRBV27	TRBJ1-5	-	CASSPGPILPGNQPQHF	TGTGCCAGCAGCCCGGGACCCATCCTCCCTGGCAATCAGCCCCAGCATTTT
once	TRBV11-2	TRBJ2-1	TRBD2	CASSHMWVLAVSNEQFF	TGTGCCAGCAGCCACATGTGGGTACTAGCGGTGAGTAATGAGCAGTTCTTC